This T cell receptor beta chain was documented in a study of T cells after yellow fever vaccination. Study outcomes and limitations: Detected again after the booster were most primary-vaccination clones, at approximately 96% CD4 and approximately 85% CD8.

This clonotype appeared many times. Its antigen is unknown. Each CDR3 protein is one row after TCRdb ran MiXCR on the 5' RACE reads. The sample records about 320,000 distinct CDR3 sequences, around 4.5% being singletons. V gave up 1 base and J gave up 3 bases; unmatched junction bases: 2. The V gene's germline CDR1 is SGHVS and CDR2 FQNEAQ. This CDR3 comprises 14 residues. The TCR was taken from a man aged 18 to 35 who received the YFV17D yellow fever vaccine. J is TRBJ1-1 and V is TRBV7-8; 7 nucleotides match TRBD1. The sample consisted of PBMCs, taken 15 days after the yellow fever booster vaccination. The DNA for the CDR3 is TGTGCCAGCAGCTTAGTTACAGGGGACACTGAAGCTTTCTTT. Its translation: CASSLVTGDTEAFF.